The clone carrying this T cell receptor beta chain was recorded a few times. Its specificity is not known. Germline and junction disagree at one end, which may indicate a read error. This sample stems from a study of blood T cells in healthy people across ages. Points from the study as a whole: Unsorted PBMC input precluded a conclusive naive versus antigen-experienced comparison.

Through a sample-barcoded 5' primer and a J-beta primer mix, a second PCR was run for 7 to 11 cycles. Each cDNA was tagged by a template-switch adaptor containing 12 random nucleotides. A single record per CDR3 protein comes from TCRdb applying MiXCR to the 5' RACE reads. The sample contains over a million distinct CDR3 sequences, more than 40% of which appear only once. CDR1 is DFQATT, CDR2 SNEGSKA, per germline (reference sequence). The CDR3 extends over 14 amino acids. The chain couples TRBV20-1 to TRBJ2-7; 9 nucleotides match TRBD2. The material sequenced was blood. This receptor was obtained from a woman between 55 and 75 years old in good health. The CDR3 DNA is TGCAGTGCCCCTTTGGGACTAGCCTCCTACGAGCAGTACTTT. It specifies CSAPLGLASYEQYF.